This T cell receptor (beta chain) was profiled in a study of blood T cells in healthy people across ages. The CDR3 consists of 14 residues. Germline CDR1 MNHEY, CDR2 SVGEGT. V dropped 8 bases and J dropped 2; count of bases not matched to a gene: 4. Through a sample-barcoded 5' primer and a J-beta primer mix, a second PCR was run for roughly 6 to 11 cycles. TCRdb passed the 5' RACE reads through MiXCR, listing each CDR3 protein once. Among roughly 640,000 distinct CDR3 sequences listed, 25% to 30% were seen once. This TCR was sampled from a woman older than 75 in good health. The chain uses TRBV6-2 or TRBV6-3 and TRBJ1-5; the match to TRBD1 covers 9 bases. The sample consisted of blood. CDR3 nucleotide sequence: TGTGCCAGCGGGACAGGGACTGGCAATCAGCCCCAGCATTTT. Encoded protein: CASGTGTGNQPQHF.